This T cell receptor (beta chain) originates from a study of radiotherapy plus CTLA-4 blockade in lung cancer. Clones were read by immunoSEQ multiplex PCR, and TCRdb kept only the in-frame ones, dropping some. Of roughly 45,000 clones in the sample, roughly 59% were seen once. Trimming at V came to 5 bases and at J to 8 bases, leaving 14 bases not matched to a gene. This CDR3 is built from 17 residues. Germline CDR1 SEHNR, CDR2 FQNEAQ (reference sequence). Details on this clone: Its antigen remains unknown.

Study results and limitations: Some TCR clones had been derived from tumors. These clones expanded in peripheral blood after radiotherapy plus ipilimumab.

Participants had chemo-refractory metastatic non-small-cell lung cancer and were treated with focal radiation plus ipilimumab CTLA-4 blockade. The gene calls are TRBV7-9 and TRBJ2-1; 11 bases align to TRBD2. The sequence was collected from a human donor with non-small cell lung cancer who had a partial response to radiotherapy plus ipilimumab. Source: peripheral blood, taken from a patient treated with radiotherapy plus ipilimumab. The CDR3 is CASSANSGLAVIDEQFF. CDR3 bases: TGTGCCAGCAGCGCCAACTCGGGACTAGCGGTTATCGATGAGCAGTTCTTC.